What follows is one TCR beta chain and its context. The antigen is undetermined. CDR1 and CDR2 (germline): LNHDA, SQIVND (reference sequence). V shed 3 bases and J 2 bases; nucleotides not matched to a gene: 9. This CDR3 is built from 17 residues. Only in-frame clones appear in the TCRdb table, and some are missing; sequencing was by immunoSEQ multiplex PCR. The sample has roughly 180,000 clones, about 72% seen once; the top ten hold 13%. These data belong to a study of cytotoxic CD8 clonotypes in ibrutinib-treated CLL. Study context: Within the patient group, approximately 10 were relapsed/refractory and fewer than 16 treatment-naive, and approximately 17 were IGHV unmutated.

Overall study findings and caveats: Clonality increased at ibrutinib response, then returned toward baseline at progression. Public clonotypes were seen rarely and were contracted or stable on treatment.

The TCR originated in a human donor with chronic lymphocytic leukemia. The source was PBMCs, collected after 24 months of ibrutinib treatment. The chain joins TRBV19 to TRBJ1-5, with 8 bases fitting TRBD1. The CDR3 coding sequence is TGTGCCAGTAGTATTAACCAGGGGGCTAAGGGCAATCAGCCCCAGCATTTT. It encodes CASSINQGAKGNQPQHF.